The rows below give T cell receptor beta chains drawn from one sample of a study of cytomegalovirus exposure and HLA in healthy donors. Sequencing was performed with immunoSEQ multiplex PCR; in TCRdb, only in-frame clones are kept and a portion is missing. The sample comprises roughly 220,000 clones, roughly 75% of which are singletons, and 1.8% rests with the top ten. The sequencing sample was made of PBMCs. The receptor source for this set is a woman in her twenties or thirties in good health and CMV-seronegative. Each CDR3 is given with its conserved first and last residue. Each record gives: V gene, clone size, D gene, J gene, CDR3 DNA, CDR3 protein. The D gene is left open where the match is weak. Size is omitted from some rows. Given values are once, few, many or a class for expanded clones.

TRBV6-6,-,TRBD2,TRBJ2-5,TGTGCCAGCACCCTAGCGGGAGCAATGGAGACCCAGTACTTC,CASTLAGAMETQYF
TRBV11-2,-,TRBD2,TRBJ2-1,TGTGCCAGCATGACTAGCCACGCGTTCCAAGAGCAGTTCTTC,CASMTSHAFQEQFF
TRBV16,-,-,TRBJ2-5,TGTGCCAGCAGCCAATCTCGGGGTTTGGAGACCCAGTACTTC,CASSQSRGLETQYF
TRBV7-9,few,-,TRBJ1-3,TGTGCCAGCAGCATAGATCGCGGCACCATATATTTT,CASSIDRGTIYF
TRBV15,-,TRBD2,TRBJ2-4,TGTGCCACCAGCGGTGGGGCGGGGGGGGCCAAAAACATTCAGTACTTC,CATSGGAGGAKNIQYF
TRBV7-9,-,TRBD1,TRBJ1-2,TGTGCCAGCAGCTCCACCCCGGGACAGGTCGTTAACTATGGCTACACCTTC,CASSSTPGQVVNYGYTF
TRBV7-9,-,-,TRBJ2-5,TGTGCTAGCAGCTTAGTCGGGACTGATAAAGAGACCCAGTACTTC,CASSLVGTDKETQYF
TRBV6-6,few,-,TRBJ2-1,TGTGCCAGCAGCCTAGCGTTCGATGAGCAGTTCTTC,CASSLAFDEQFF
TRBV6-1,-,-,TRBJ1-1,TGTGCCAGCAATCGGGAAAATCGAAACACTGAAGCTTTCTTT,CASNRENRNTEAFF
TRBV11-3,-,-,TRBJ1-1,TGTGCCAGCAGCCCCGGGAGGGCGAACACTGAAGCTTTCTTT,CASSPGRANTEAFF
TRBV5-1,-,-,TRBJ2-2,TGCGCCAGCAGCTTGTTCGCGACAGGAGAGGCCGGGGAGCTGTTTTTT,CASSLFATGEAGELFF
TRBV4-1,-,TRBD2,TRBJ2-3,TGCGCCAGCAGTGGGACTAGCATATCAGATACGCAGTATTTT,CASSGTSISDTQYF
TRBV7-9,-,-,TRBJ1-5,TGTGCCAGCAGCCAAGGGGCGCCGGGCAATCAGCCCCAGCATTTT,CASSQGAPGNQPQHF
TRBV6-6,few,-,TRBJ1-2,TGTGCCAGCAGTTACTTTCAGGGGAACTATGGCTACACCTTC,CASSYFQGNYGYTF
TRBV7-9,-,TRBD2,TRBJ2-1,TGTGCCAGCAGCTTAGTTAAGTGGACTAGCGATATGGAGCAGTTCTTC,CASSLVKWTSDMEQFF
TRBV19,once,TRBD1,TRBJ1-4,TGTGCCACCTCACAGGGGCCTAATGAAAAACTGTTTTTT,CATSQGPNEKLFF